The 29 T cell receptor beta chains in this list originate from one sample, sequenced in a study of T cells after yellow fever vaccination. A single record per CDR3 protein comes from TCRdb applying MiXCR to the 5' RACE reads. Here the sample spans approximately 160,000 distinct CDR3 sequences, 5.5% to 8% being singletons. Specimen: CD4+ T cells sorted from PBMCs, collected on the day of the first yellow fever vaccination. The receptors were sampled from a man aged 18 to 30 who received the YFV17D yellow fever vaccine.

The genes are TRBV12-3 or TRBV12-4 and TRBJ2-5; TRBD2 is a possible D gene (6 bases). The V gene lost 6 bases and the J gene lost 4 bases, with 18 bases spanning the gap. CDR3 size: 15 residues. DNA of the CDR3: TGTGCCAGCAGCCCACGTAGGGCGGGGATAGAGACCCAGTACTTC. This gives the protein CASSPRRAGIETQYF.

This clonotype has at least ten counts. The chain has TRBV20-1 and TRBJ2-1; TRBD2 matches at 12 bases. V was pared by 6 bases and J by 5 bases, with 8 bases of the junction left unmatched. This CDR3 contains 15 residues. In germline, CDR1 is DFQATT, CDR2 SNEGSKA (reference sequence). This CDR3 is CSALAGGSFNNEQFF. In nucleotides, the CDR3 is TGCAGTGCACTAGCGGGGGGATCGTTTAACAATGAGCAGTTCTTC.

This rearrangement joins TRBV12-3 or TRBV12-4 to TRBJ1-5; D is undetermined. CDR3 length: 15 amino acids. V lost 0 bases, J lost 0 bases, and 6 bases lay in between. The CDR3 nucleotides read TGTGCCAGCAGTTTAGCGCTAACTAGCAATCAGCCCCAGCATTTT. Protein sequence: CASSLALTSNQPQHF.

The V and J genes are TRBV7-2 and TRBJ2-3, with TRBD2 matching over 7 bases. Germline V gene data show CDR1 as SGHTA and CDR2 as FQGNSA. There are 17 residues in the CDR3. Trimming cost V 2 bases and J 1 base; bases outside gene matches: 9. The CDR3 nucleotides are TGTGCCAGCAGCTTACTGAGCGGGGCGGGTGGCACAGATACGCAGTATTTT. The encoded protein is CASSLLSGAGGTDTQYF.

This clonotype was observed at least ten times. This chain uses TRBV4-3 with TRBJ2-5; possible D gene TRBD1, 5 bases. This CDR3 is built from 15 residues. In germline, CDR1 is LGHNA, CDR2 YSLEER. The V gene lost 1 base and the J gene lost 5 bases, with 14 bases spanning the gap. Written as DNA, the CDR3 is TGCGCCAGCAGCCAAGCGGTCTGGGGCCGGGAGACCCAGTACTTC. Translation gives CASSQAVWGRETQYF.

This clonotype was seen ten or more times. The chain joins TRBV5-1 to TRBJ2-2, with D perhaps TRBD2 (6 bases). The CDR3 contains 17 residues. Germline V gives CDR1 SGHRS, CDR2 YFSETQ. Trimming removed 4 bases at V and 4 bases at J, with 20 bases between. The DNA of the CDR3 is TGCGCCAGCAGCGCTTCGGCTGGTGGGGGGACCACCGGGGAGCTGTTTTTT. This codes for CASSASAGGGTTGELFF.

This clonotype was seen a handful of times. In nucleotides, the CDR3 is TGTGCCAACGAAGAGACCCAGTACTTC. Amino acids: CANEETQYF. The chain couples TRBV27 to TRBJ2-5; no clear D. CDR1 MNHEY and CDR2 SMNVEV come from the germline V gene (reference sequence). The CDR3 sequence is 9 residues long. V lost 10 bases and J 3 bases, leaving 3 bases between the germline ends.

This clonotype was observed at least ten times. V is TRBV3-1 and J is TRBJ1-1; TRBD1 might be the D (5 bases). V shed 1 base and J shed 1 base, with 7 bases lying between them. The CDR3 has 14 amino acids. Germline CDR1 LGHDT, CDR2 YNNKEL (reference sequence). The CDR3 DNA reads as TGTGCCAGCAGCCAAGGACAGCCGAACACTGAAGCTTTCTTT. Translation: CASSQGQPNTEAFF.

This clonotype was counted a few times. The chain couples TRBV5-1 to TRBJ1-5; a possible D gene is TRBD1 (6 bases). Germline lookup yields CDR1 SGHRS and CDR2 YFSETQ. The CDR3 covers 17 residues. V was shortened by 1 base and J by 5 bases, with 19 bases between the two germline ends. The CDR3 DNA reads as TGCGCCAGCAGCTTGTTCGGGGGCCAATTGCAGGATCAGCCCCAGCATTTT. Translation: CASSLFGGQLQDQPQHF.

Many counts were recorded for this clonotype. The chain carries TRBV20-1 and TRBJ2-3; 10 bases line up with TRBD2. Germline V gene lookup returns CDR1 DFQATT and CDR2 SNEGSKA (reference sequence). V gave up 6 bases and J gave up 0 bases; unmatched junction bases: 3. This CDR3 is built from 14 residues. CDR3 loop: CSAPLAGSTDTQYF. Here the CDR3 DNA reads TGCAGTGCCCCACTAGCGGGGAGCACAGATACGCAGTATTTT.

This clonotype was counted many times. This sequence joins TRBV7-9 and TRBJ2-3, with D uncertain. This CDR3 contains 17 residues. Germline V CDR1 and CDR2: SEHNR, FQNEAQ (reference sequence). Trimming took off 4 bases at V and 2 bases at J, with 19 bases between the two ends. CDR3 residues: CASSWGMSGYHTDTQYF. Here the CDR3 DNA reads TGTGCCAGCAGCTGGGGTATGTCAGGCTACCACACAGATACGCAGTATTTT.

This clonotype was observed many times. This chain uses TRBV4-1 with TRBJ1-2; 9 positions agree with TRBD1. Trimming took 1 base from V and 14 from J; bases not matched to a gene: 8. Germline V gene data show CDR1 as MGHRA and CDR2 as YSYEKL. The CDR3 sequence is 13 residues long. CDR3 sequence: CASSQAGQGLRTF. CDR3 DNA sequence: TGCGCCAGCAGCCAAGCGGGACAGGGCTTGCGGACCTTC.

This clonotype has ten or more counts. The CDR3 region is CASSLEGGSGANVLTF. The CDR3 DNA is TGCGCCAGCAGCTTGGAAGGTGGGTCCGGGGCCAACGTCCTGACTTTC. V and J are TRBV5-1 and TRBJ2-6, with D hard to call. CDR3 length equals 16 residues. The germline CDR1 and CDR2 sequences are SGHRS and YFSETQ. V shed 0 bases and J shed 4 bases, with 11 bases lying between them.

This clonotype was seen at least ten times. The CDR3: CASSPGGLRGYTF. The CDR3 DNA follows: TGTGCCAGCAGTCCCGGTGGGCTACGTGGCTACACCTTC. This chain connects TRBV28 to TRBJ1-2; D unclear. This CDR3 has 13 residues. V was shortened by 5 bases and J by 7 bases, with 14 bases between the two germline ends. The germline V gene encodes CDR1 MDHEN and CDR2 SYDVKM.

This clonotype was seen once. This may be a read error, as it is one base from a much larger clone. The V gene is TRBV4-3, the J gene TRBJ1-1; TRBD1 is a possible D gene (5 bases). This CDR3 has 15 amino acids. CDR1 is LGHNA and CDR2 is YSLEER in the germline V gene. This CDR3 reads CARSQAGRMNTEAFF. CDR3 bases: TGCGCCCGCAGCCAAGCGGGACGGATGAACACTGAAGCTTTCTTT.

At least ten counts were recorded for this clonotype. The J gene is TRBJ2-7, the V gene TRBV12-3 or TRBV12-4, with 12 nucleotides matching TRBD2. V was pared by 8 bases and J by 6 bases, with 5 bases of the junction left unmatched. This CDR3 comprises 13 residues. The CDR3 DNA reads as TGTGCCAGCTCTGGACTAGCGGGGCTCGAGCAGTACTTC. Its translation is CASSGLAGLEQYF.

The V and J genes are TRBV6-4 and TRBJ2-3, with TRBD1 matching over 10 bases. The germline V gene has CDR1 MRHNA and CDR2 SNTAGT. V dropped 8 bases and J dropped 5; count of bases not matched to a gene: 4. The CDR3 has 13 amino acids. CDR3 nucleotide sequence: TGTGCCAGCGCGCGGACAGGGGGAGATACGCAGTATTTT. The encoded protein is CASARTGGDTQYF.

This clonotype has more than one count but fewer than ten. The genes are TRBV5-4 and TRBJ1-1, with a tentative D call TRBD1 (6 bases). In germline, CDR1 is SGHNT, CDR2 YYREEE (reference sequence). Trimming took off 4 bases at V and 11 bases at J, with 15 bases between the two ends. CDR3 length: 12 residues. The CDR3: CASSMDSMGAFF. DNA of the CDR3: TGTGCCAGCAGCATGGACAGTATGGGGGCTTTCTTT.

There are a few counts of this clonotype. V is TRBV6-2 or TRBV6-3 and J is TRBJ2-7, with D unclear. Germline V gene sequence: CDR1 MNHEY, CDR2 SVGEGT. CDR3 length: 16 amino acids. Trimming cost V 5 bases and J 4 bases, with 21 bases left between them. The CDR3 is CASSPIRPGYRYEQYF. The CDR3 region has the DNA TGTGCCAGCAGTCCAATCCGACCAGGTTATCGGTACGAGCAGTACTTC.

V usage is TRBV5-8 and J usage is TRBJ2-3; 7 positions agree with TRBD2. This CDR3 region has 16 residues. The trim removed 0 bases at V and 2 bases at J, leaving 6 bases unmatched. From germline, CDR1 is SGHTS and CDR2 YDEGEE. Here the CDR3 DNA reads TGTGCCAGCAGCTTGGTGGGTGGGGGGGTCACAGATACGCAGTATTTT. Its protein product is CASSLVGGGVTDTQYF.

This clonotype was detected many times. The genes are TRBV5-1 and TRBJ2-2; no firm D call. The CDR3 length is 13 residues. The V end was cut by 4 bases, the J end by 8 bases, with 12 bases between. Germline V lookup: CDR1 SGHRS, CDR2 YFSETQ. The CDR3 nucleotides are TGCGCCAGCAGCCCCCAAGGGTCGGGGGAGCTGTTTTTT. Its translation: CASSPQGSGELFF.

This clonotype was picked up many times. The rearrangement uses TRBV27 and TRBJ1-5; 7 nucleotides align to TRBD1. The V and J ends lost 3 bases and 2 bases, in that order; junction bases with no gene match: 1. Per the germline V gene, CDR1 is MNHEY and CDR2 is SMNVEV (reference sequence). The CDR3 runs 14 residues. For the CDR3, the DNA is TGTGCCAGCAGTTTTGGACAGGGCAATCAGCCCCAGCATTTT. It codes for CASSFGQGNQPQHF.

The chain recombines TRBV10-3 with TRBJ1-4; D remains ambiguous. The CDR3 contains 16 residues. V lost 3 bases, J lost 0 bases, and 11 bases lay in between. Germline lookup yields CDR1 ENHRY and CDR2 SYGVKD. CDR3 in amino acids: CAISDTTKATNEKLFF. CDR3 DNA: TGTGCCATCAGTGACACGACCAAGGCAACTAATGAAAAACTGTTTTTT.

This clonotype was seen only a few times. The chain recombines TRBV19 with TRBJ2-7, with 7 positions matching TRBD1. V shed 10 bases and J 1 base; nucleotides not matched to a gene: 4. The CDR3 covers 12 residues. Germline CDR1 and CDR2: LNHDA and SQIVND (reference sequence). CDR3 bases: TGTGCCACCACGGACAGGTCCTACGAGCAGTACTTC. Protein product: CATTDRSYEQYF. Full variable domain (outside the CDR3, taken from reference TRBV19 and TRBJ2-7): DGGITQSPKYLFRKEGQNVTLSCEQNLNHDAMYWYRQDPGQGLRLIYYSQIVNDFQKGDIAEGYSVSREKKESFPLTVTSAQKNPTAFYLCATTDRSYEQYFGPGTRLTVT.

This clonotype was detected many times. The rearrangement uses TRBV7-9 and TRBJ2-1, with TRBD2 matching over 10 bases. Germline V CDR1 and CDR2: SEHNR, FQNEAQ (reference sequence). The CDR3 length is 15 residues. The J segment lost 4 bases and the V segment lost 5 bases, leaving 5 bases of the junction unmatched. The CDR3 nucleotides read TGTGCCAGCAGCCCGGAACTAGCGGGGTACAATGAGCAGTTCTTC. This gives the protein CASSPELAGYNEQFF.

The J gene is TRBJ2-5, the V gene TRBV18, with TRBD2 identical over 11 bases. Looked up from germline, CDR1 is KGHSH and CDR2 is LQKENI. The CDR3 covers 14 residues. V lost 3 bases and J lost 5; bases outside the gene matches: 2. The CDR3 sequence: CASSPRTSGETQYF. CDR3 coding DNA: TGTGCCAGCTCACCCCGGACTAGCGGGGAGACCCAGTACTTC.

This clonotype was detected ten times or more. This chain connects TRBV7-3 to TRBJ2-2; 7 bases line up with TRBD1. V shed 2 bases and J 6 bases; nucleotides not matched to a gene: 9. CDR3 size: 16 residues. Per the germline V gene, CDR1 is SGHTA and CDR2 is FQGTGA. For the CDR3, the DNA is TGTGCCAGCAGCTTAGGTTTCACAGGGGTTCCCGGGGAGCTGTTTTTT. The encoded protein is CASSLGFTGVPGELFF.

The J gene is TRBJ2-7, the V gene TRBV6-2 or TRBV6-3, with 10 bases that match TRBD1. The CDR3 runs to 15 residues. V was pared by 6 bases and J by 2 bases, with 7 bases of the junction left unmatched. The germline gives CDR1 MNHEY, CDR2 SVGEGT. The CDR3 region has the DNA TGTGCCAGCAGAGACGGACAGGGGGGGACCTACGAGCAGTACTTC. Its protein product is CASRDGQGGTYEQYF.

This clonotype came up many times. The gene calls are TRBV7-3 and TRBJ1-1; no firm D call. This CDR3 comprises 15 residues. In germline, CDR1 is SGHTA, CDR2 FQGTGA. V was clipped by 2 bases and J by 4 bases, with 14 bases between them. CDR3 sequence reads: CASSLSSNRGTEAFF. CDR3 nucleotides: TGTGCCAGCAGCTTATCCTCGAACCGTGGCACTGAAGCTTTCTTT.